This T cell receptor beta chain was found in a study of control samples from healthy donors and cancer patients. V lost 6 bases to trimming and J lost 8 bases, with 16 bases between them. This CDR3 is built from 13 residues. Germline V lookup: CDR1 SQVTM, CDR2 ANQGSEA. This clone was found once. TCRdb keeps only in-frame clones here, not all; method: immunoSEQ multiplex PCR. The sample consists of nearly 200,000 clones, approximately 90% of them appearing once. The sample was blood. This TCR derives from a man aged 25 to 45 in good health. The chain combines TRBV29-1 with TRBJ1-4; D is ambiguous. As DNA, the CDR3 is TGCAGCGTCGCTTCTCCAGCCGGAGAAAAACTGTTTTTT. Its translation is CSVASPAGEKLFF. The entire variable domain, with the rest obtained from reference TRBV29-1 and TRBJ1-4, is as follows: SAVISQKPSRDICQRGTSLTIQCQVDSQVTMMFWYRQQPGQSLTLIATANQGSEATYESGFVIDKFPISRPNLTFSTLTVSNMSPEDSSIYLCSVASPAGEKLFFGSGTQLSVL.